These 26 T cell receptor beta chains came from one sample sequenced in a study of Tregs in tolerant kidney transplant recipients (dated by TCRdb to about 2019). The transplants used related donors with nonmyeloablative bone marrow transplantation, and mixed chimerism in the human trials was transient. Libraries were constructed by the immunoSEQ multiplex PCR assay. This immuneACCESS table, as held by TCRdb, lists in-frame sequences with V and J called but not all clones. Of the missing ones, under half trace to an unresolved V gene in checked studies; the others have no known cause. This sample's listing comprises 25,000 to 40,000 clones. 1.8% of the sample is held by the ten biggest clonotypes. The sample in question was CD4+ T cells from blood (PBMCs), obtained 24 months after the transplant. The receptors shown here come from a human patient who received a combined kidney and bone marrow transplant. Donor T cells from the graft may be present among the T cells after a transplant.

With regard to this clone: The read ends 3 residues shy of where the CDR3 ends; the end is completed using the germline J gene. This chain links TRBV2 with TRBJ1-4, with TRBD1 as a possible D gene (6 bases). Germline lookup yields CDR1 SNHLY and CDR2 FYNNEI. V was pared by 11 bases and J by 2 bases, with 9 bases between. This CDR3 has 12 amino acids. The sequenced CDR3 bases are TGTGCCTCGGGGGGCACTAATGAAAAA. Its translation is CASGGTNEK. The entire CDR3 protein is CASGGTNEKLFF. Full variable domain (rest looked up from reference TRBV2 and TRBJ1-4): EPEVTQTPSHQVTQMGQEVILRCVPISNHLYFYWYRQILGQKVEFLVSFYNNEISEKSEIFDDQFSVERPDGSNFTLKIRSTKLEDSAMYFCASGGTNEKLFFGSGTQLSVL.

The covered CDR3 bases are TGTGCCAGCAGCTTAGCGGGCAGAGGGGTAGATACG. Protein product: CASSLAGRGVDT. The full-length CDR3 reads as CASSLAGRGVDTQYF. This sequence joins TRBV7-6 and TRBJ2-3; D assignment may be TRBD1 or TRBD2 (5 bases each). Sequencing ends 3 residues short of the CDR3 end; the germline J gene provides the rest. This CDR3 is built from 15 residues. V lost 0 bases and J 5 bases, leaving 12 bases between the germline ends. Germline CDR1 reads SGHVS; CDR2 reads FNYEAQ.

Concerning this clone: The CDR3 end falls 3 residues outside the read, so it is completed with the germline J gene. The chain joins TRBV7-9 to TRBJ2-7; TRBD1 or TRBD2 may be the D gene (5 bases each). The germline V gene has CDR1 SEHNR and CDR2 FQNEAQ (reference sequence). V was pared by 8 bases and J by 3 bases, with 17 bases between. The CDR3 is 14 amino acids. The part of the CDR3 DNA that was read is TGTGCCAGCTCAAAAGGGCAGGGAGACTACGAG. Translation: CASSKGQGDYE. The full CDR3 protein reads CASSKGQGDYEQYF.

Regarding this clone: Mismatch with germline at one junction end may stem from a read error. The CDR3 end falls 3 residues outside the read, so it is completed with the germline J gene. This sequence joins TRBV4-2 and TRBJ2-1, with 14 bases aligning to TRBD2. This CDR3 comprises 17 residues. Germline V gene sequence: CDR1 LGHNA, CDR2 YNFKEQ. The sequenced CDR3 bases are TGCGCCAGCAGCCAAGGGACTAGCGGGAGAACGGGCAATGAG. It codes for CASSQGTSGRTGNE. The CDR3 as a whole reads CASSQGTSGRTGNEQFF.

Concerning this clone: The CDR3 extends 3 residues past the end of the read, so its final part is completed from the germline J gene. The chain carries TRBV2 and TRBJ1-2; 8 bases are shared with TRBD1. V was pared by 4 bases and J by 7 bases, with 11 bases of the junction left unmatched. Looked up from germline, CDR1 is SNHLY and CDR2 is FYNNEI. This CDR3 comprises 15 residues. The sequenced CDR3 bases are TGTGCCAGCAGTGGGGTGACAGGGGATAAACGTGGC. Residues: CASSGVTGDKRG. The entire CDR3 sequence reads CASSGVTGDKRGYTF.

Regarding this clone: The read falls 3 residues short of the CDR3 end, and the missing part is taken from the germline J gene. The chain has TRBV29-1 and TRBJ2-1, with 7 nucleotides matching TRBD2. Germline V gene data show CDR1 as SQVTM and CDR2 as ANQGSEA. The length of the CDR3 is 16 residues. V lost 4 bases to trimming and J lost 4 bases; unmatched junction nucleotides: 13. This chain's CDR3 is CSVVSGEGPFYNEQFF. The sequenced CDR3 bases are TGCAGCGTTGTTTCGGGGGAGGGCCCCTTTTACAATGAG.

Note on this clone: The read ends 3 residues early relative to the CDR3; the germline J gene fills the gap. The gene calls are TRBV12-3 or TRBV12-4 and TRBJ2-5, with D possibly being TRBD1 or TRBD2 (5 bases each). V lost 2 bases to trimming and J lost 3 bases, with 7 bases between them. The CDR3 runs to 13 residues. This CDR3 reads CASSLRGEETQYF. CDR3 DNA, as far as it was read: TGTGCCAGCAGTTTAAGGGGAGAAGAGACC.

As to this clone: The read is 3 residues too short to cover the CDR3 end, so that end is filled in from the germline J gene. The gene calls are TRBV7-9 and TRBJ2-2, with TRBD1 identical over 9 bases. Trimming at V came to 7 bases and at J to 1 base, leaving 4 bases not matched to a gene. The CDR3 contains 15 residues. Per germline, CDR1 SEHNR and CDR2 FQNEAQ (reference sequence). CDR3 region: CASTTGQGNTGELFF. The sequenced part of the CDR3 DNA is TGTGCCAGCACCACGGGACAGGGGAACACCGGGGAG.

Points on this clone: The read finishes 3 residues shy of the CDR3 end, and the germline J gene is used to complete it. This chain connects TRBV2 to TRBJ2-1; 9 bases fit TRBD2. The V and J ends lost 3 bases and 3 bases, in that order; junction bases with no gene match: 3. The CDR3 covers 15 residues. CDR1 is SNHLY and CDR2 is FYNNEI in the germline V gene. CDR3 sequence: CASSDLAGVYNEQFF. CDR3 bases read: TGTGCCAGCAGTGATTTAGCGGGGGTCTACAATGAG.

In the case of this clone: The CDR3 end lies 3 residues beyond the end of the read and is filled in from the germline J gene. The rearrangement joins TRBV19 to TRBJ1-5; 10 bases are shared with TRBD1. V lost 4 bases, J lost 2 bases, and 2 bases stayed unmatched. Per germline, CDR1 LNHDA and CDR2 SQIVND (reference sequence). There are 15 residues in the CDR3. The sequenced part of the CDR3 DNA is TGTGCCAGTAGTACCGGGACAGGGGGCAATCAGCCC. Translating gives CASSTGTGGNQP. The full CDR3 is CASSTGTGGNQPQHF.

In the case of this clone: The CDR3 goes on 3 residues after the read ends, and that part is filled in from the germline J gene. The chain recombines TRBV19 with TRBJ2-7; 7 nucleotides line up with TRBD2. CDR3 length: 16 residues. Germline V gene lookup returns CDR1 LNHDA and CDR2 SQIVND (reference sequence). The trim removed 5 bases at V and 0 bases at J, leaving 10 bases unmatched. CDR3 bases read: TGTGCCAGTAGTGCGTCCGGGACTAACCCCTCCTACGAG. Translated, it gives CASSASGTNPSYE. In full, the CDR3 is CASSASGTNPSYEQYF.

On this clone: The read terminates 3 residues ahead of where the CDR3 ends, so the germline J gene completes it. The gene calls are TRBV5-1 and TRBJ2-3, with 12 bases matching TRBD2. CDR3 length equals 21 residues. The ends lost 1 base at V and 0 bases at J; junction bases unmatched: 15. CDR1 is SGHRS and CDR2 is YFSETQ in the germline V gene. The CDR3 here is CASSLRAASGRAGYSTDTQYF. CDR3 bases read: TGCGCCAGCAGCTTGAGAGCGGCTAGCGGGAGGGCCGGGTACAGCACAGATACG.

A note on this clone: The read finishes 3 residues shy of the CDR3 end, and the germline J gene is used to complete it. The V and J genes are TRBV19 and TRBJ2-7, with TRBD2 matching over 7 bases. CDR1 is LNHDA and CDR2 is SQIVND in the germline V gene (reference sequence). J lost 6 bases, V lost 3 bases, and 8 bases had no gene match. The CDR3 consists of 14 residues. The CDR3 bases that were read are TGTGCCAGTAGTATGGCGGGAGAGGGATTCGAG. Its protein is CASSMAGEGFE. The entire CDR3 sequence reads CASSMAGEGFEQYF.

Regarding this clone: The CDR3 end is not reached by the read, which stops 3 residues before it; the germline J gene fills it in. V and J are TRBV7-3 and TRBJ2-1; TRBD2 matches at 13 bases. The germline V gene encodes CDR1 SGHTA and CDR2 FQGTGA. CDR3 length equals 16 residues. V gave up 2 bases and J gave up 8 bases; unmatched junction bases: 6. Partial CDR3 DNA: TGTGCCAGCAGCTTAGGAGGACTAGCGGGAGTTGATGAG. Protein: CASSLGGLAGVDE. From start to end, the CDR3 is CASSLGGLAGVDEQFF.

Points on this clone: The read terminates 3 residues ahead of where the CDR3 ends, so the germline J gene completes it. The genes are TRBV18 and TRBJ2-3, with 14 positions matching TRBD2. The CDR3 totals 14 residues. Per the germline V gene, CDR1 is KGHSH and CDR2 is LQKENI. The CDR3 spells CASSPTSGRDTQYF. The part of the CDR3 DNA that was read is TGTGCCAGCTCCCCGACTAGCGGGAGGGACACG.

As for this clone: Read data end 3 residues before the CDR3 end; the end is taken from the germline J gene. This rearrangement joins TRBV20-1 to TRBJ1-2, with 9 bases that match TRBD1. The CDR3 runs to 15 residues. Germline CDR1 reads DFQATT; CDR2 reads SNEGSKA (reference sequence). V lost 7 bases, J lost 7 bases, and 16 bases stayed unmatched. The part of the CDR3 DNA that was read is TGCAGTGGGGACTCTAACTTAGGGACAGGGATTGGC. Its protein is CSGDSNLGTGIG. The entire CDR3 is CSGDSNLGTGIGYTF.

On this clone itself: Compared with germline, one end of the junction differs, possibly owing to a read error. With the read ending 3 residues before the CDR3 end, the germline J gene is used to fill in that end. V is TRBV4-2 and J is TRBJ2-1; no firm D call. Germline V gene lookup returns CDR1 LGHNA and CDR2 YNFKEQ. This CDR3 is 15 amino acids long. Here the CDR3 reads CASSQEGQYYNEQFF. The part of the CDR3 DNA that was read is TGCGCCAGCAGCCAAGAAGGGCAGTATTACAATGAG.

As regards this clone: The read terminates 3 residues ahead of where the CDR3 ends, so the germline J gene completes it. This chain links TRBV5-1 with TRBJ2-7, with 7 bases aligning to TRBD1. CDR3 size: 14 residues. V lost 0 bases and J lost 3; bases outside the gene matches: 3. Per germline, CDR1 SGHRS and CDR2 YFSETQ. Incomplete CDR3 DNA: TGCGCCAGCAGCTTGGGGGACAGAGTCTACGAG. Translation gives CASSLGDRVYE. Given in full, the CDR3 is CASSLGDRVYEQYF.

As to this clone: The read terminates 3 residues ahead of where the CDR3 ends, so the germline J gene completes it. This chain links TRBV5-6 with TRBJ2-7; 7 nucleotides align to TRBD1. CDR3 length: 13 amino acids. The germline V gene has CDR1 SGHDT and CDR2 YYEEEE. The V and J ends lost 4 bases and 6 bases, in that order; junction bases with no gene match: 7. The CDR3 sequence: CASSPDRVSEQYF. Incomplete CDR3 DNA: TGTGCCAGCAGCCCCGACAGGGTCAGCGAG.

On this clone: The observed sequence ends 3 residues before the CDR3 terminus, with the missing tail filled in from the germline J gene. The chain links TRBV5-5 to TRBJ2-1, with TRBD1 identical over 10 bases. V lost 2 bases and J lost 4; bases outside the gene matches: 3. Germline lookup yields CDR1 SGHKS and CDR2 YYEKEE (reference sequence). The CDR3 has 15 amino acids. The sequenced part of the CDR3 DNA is TGTGCCAGCAGCTTAGGACAGGGGGTTTACAATGAG. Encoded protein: CASSLGQGVYNE. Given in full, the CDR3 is CASSLGQGVYNEQFF.

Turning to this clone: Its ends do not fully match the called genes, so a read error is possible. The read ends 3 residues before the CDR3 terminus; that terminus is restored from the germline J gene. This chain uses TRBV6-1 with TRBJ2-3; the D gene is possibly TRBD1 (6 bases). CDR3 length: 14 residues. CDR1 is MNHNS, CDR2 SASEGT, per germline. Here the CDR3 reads CASREGVLGGTQYF. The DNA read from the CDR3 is TGTGCCAGCAGGGAAGGGGTCTTAGGGGGTACG.

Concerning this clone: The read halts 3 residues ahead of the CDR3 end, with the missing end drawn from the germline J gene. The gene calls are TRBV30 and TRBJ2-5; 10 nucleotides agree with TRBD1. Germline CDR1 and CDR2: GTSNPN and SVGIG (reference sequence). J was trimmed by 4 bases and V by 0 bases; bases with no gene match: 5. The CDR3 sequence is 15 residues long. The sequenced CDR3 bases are TGTGCCTGGAGTGTACTGGGACAGGGGAGAGAGACC. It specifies CAWSVLGQGRET. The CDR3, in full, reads CAWSVLGQGRETQYF. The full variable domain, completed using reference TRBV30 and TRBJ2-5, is SQTIHQWPATLVQPVGSPLSLECTVEGTSNPNLYWYRQAAGRGLQLLFYSVGIGQISSEVPQNLSASRPQDRQFILSSKKLLLSDSGFYLCAWSVLGQGRETQYFGPGTRLLVL.

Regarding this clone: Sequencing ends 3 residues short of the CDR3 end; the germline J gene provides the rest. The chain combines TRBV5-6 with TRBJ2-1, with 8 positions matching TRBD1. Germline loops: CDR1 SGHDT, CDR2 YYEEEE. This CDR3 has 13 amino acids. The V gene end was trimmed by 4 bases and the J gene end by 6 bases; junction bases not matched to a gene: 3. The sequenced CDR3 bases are TGTGCCAGCAGCAAAGACAGGGGCAATGAG. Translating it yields CASSKDRGNE. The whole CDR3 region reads CASSKDRGNEQFF.

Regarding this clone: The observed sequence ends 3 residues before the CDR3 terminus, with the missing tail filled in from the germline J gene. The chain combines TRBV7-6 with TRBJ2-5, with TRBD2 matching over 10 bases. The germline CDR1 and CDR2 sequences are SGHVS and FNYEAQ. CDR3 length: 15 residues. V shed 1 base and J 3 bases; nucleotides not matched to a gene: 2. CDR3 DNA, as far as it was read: TGTGCCAGCAGCTTAGTCGGGACTAGCGAAGAGACC. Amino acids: CASSLVGTSEET. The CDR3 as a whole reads CASSLVGTSEETQYF.

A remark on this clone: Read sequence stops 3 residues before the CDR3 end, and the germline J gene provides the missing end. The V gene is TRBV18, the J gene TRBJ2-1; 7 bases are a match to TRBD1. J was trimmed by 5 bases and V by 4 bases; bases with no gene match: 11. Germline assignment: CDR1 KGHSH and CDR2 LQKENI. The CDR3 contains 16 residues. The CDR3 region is CASSLHRGVDNNEQFF. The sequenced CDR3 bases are TGTGCCAGCTCACTACACAGGGGAGTGGACAACAATGAG.

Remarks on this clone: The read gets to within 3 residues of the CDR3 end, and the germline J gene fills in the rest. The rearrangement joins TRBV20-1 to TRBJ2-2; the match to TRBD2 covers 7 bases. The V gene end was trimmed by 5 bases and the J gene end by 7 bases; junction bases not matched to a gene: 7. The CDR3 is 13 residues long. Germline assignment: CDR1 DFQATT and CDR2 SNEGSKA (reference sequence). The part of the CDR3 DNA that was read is TGCAGTGCTGTTCGAGGGACTAACGGGGAG. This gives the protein CSAVRGTNGE. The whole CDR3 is CSAVRGTNGELFF.